This T cell receptor beta chain is drawn from a study of T-cell memory formation after mild COVID-19. In the study overall: Largely, the TCR clusters proved donor specific.

TCRdb analysed the 5' RACE reads with MiXCR anew, one entry per CDR3 protein. The profile shows around 370,000 distinct CDR3 sequences, around 20% of them singletons. With regard to this clonotype: The antigen is undetermined.

Study observations and caveats: Clones contracting over day 15 to 85 were CD4/CD8 balanced, with later expanders leaning CD4+.

The sequence was collected from an adult woman who had mild COVID-19 (a few samples of this study predate the infection). Cell type and time point are not known. The sequencing input was PBMCs or a T cell subset sorted from them (not recorded which).

The CDR3 is CATSTPADPFDEQFF. CDR3 nucleotide sequence: TGTGCCACCAGCACACCAGCTGACCCTTTCGATGAGCAGTTCTTC. The chain uses TRBV15 and TRBJ2-1, with D unresolved. Trimming shortened V by 4 bases and J by 8 bases, and 18 bases separated the two germline ends. This CDR3 spans 15 amino acids. CDR1 LNHNV and CDR2 YYDKDF come from the germline V gene (reference sequence).